The 24 T cell receptor beta chains below come from one sample, sequenced in a study of identifying expanded T cells in peripheral blood. Sequencing used immunoSEQ multiplex PCR; TCRdb keeps in-frame clones, though not all of them. Of some 96,000 clones in the sample, over 75% were seen once. The sample taken for sequencing was blood. The receptors were gathered from a person aged 18 to 75 in good health.

This chain joins TRBV7-3 and TRBJ1-1; TRBD1 matches 8 bases. Trimming at V came to 5 bases and at J to 5 bases, leaving 7 bases not matched to a gene. Germline lookup yields CDR1 SGHTA and CDR2 FQGTGA. There are 14 residues in the CDR3. This CDR3 reads CASSPRQGRTEAFF. As DNA, the CDR3 is TGTGCCAGCAGCCCGAGACAGGGGAGGACTGAAGCTTTCTTT.

The genes are TRBV4-2 and TRBJ2-5; D gene uncertain. Between the trimmed V and J ends, which lost 1 base and 2 bases, there was a span of 8 bases. The germline V gene encodes CDR1 LGHNA and CDR2 YNFKEQ. The CDR3 is made up of 14 amino acids. CDR3 region: CASSQANGQETQYF. The CDR3 bases are TGTGCCAGCAGCCAAGCTAACGGGCAAGAGACCCAGTACTTC.

The V gene is TRBV11-3, the J gene TRBJ1-1; D is unresolved. V was clipped by 4 bases and J by 3 bases, with 12 bases between them. Germline CDR1 reads SGHNT; CDR2 reads YENEEA. This CDR3 comprises 14 residues. For the CDR3, the DNA is TGTGCCAGCAGCTCCGGTAATGACGACACTGAAGCTTTCTTT. It yields the protein CASSSGNDDTEAFF.

The CDR3 is CAISVSGTSVYNEQFF. The CDR3 region has the DNA TGTGCCATCAGTGTTTCCGGGACTAGCGTCTACAATGAGCAGTTCTTC. V is TRBV10-3 and J is TRBJ2-1; 10 nucleotides agree with TRBD2. CDR1 ENHRY and CDR2 SYGVKD come from the germline V gene. The CDR3 is made up of 16 amino acids. The V and J ends lost 4 bases and 3 bases, in that order; junction bases with no gene match: 6.

The CDR3: CASSQPVEAFF. CDR3 DNA sequence: TGTGCCAGCAGCCAACCCGTGGAAGCTTTCTTT. The chain combines TRBV6-1 with TRBJ1-1; D uncertain. The CDR3 loop spans 11 amino acids. The ends were cut back, 6 bases at V and 8 bases at J, with 10 bases in the middle. Germline assignment: CDR1 MNHNS and CDR2 SASEGT.

This clone appeared a single time. The chain couples TRBV2 to TRBJ2-1; D unresolved. Germline V CDR1 and CDR2: SNHLY, FYNNEI. The CDR3 consists of 15 residues. Trimming left V 4 bases short and J 2 bases short, with 12 bases between. Here the CDR3 DNA reads TGTGCCAGCAGTGTTGAGTGGGCGCCCTACAATGAGCAGTTCTTC. It specifies CASSVEWAPYNEQFF.

On this clone itself: An end of the junction differs from the germline gene, which may be a read error. Other nucleotide sequences from this sample produce the same CDR3. J is TRBJ1-2 and V is TRBV5-4; 10 nucleotides align to TRBD1. The V gene's germline CDR1 is SGHNT and CDR2 YYREEE (reference sequence). The CDR3 consists of 14 residues. The CDR3 protein is CASSWKTGGSGYTF. CDR3 sequence (DNA): TGTGCCAGCAGCTGGAAGACAGGGGGCTCTGGCTATACCTTC.

J is TRBJ1-2 and V is TRBV7-3; 8 bases fit TRBD1. The trim removed 5 bases at V and 8 bases at J, leaving 10 bases unmatched. The CDR3 spans 14 residues. Germline CDR1 and CDR2: SGHTA and FQGTGA. CDR3 sequence (DNA): TGTGCCAGCAGCCCGACAGGGGTCGGTGGGGGCTACACCTTC. Amino acids: CASSPTGVGGGYTF.

This clone was counted once. The V call is TRBV6-5, the J call TRBJ2-1, with D uncertain. Germline CDR1 and CDR2: MNHEY and SVGAGI. This CDR3 comprises 15 residues. Trimming cost V 2 bases and J 4 bases, with 12 bases left between them. The CDR3 loop reads CASSYGQIPYNEQFF. CDR3 sequence (DNA): TGTGCCAGCAGTTACGGGCAGATACCTTACAATGAGCAGTTCTTC.

This chain joins TRBV2 and TRBJ1-5, with D unresolved. Germline V gene data show CDR1 as SNHLY and CDR2 as FYNNEI. Trimming shortened V by 6 bases and J by 0 bases, and 6 bases separated the two germline ends. This CDR3 has 13 residues. This CDR3 is CASRSNSNQPQHF. Here the CDR3 DNA reads TGTGCCAGCAGATCGAATAGCAATCAGCCCCAGCATTTT.

V and J are TRBV4-2 and TRBJ2-7; 8 nucleotides align to TRBD2. This CDR3 has 16 amino acids. V lost 1 base to trimming and J lost 7 bases; unmatched junction nucleotides: 12. Germline values: CDR1 LGHNA, CDR2 YNFKEQ. The CDR3 coding sequence is TGTGCCAGCAGCCAAGTGAGCGGGAGCAACTTAGCGGAGCAGTACTTC. It yields the protein CASSQVSGSNLAEQYF.

This clone has a single count. The chain is built from TRBV11-3 and TRBJ2-2, with D perhaps matching TRBD1 (5 bases). Germline loops: CDR1 SGHNT, CDR2 YENEEA. The CDR3 extends over 14 amino acids. V gave up 5 bases and J gave up 6 bases, with 13 bases separating them. The CDR3 bases are TGTGCCAGCAGCCCTAACTACAGGTCCGGGGAGCTGTTTTTT. Translation: CASSPNYRSGELFF.

The chain links TRBV5-1 to TRBJ2-3; D is unclear. Trimming took 5 bases from V and 0 from J, leaving 10 bases between them. The CDR3 is 14 residues long. In germline, CDR1 is SGHRS, CDR2 YFSETQ. The CDR3 DNA follows: TGCGCCAGCAGGTCGGACCCCAGCACAGATACGCAGTATTTT. Protein: CASRSDPSTDTQYF.

This clone was recorded only once. The CDR3 DNA reads as TGTGCCAGCAGGCGCAGTGGCCCCCCTGAAGCTTTCTTT. Protein sequence: CASRRSGPPEAFF. The V and J genes are TRBV2 and TRBJ1-1; D unclear. V was clipped by 6 bases and J by 6 bases, with 14 bases between them. The CDR3 totals 13 residues. The germline gives CDR1 SNHLY, CDR2 FYNNEI.

The chain recombines TRBV6-5 with TRBJ1-2; no clear D gene. Trimming left V 6 bases short and J 7 bases short, with 15 bases between. The CDR3 is 13 amino acids. The germline CDR1 and CDR2 sequences are MNHEY and SVGAGI. CDR3 sequence (DNA): TGTGCCAGCAGCCCCGCCGGCCGAGGTGGCTACACCTTC. Protein product: CASSPAGRGGYTF.

The chain employs TRBV27 and TRBJ2-1; possibly TRBD1 for D (5 bases). This CDR3 has 13 residues. Germline loops: CDR1 MNHEY, CDR2 SMNVEV (reference sequence). V was pared by 3 bases and J by 5 bases, with 8 bases between. The CDR3 sequence is CASSFSRDNEQFF. CDR3 DNA: TGTGCCAGCAGTTTCTCCAGGGACAATGAGCAGTTCTTC.

The V and J genes are TRBV4-2 and TRBJ2-7; 8 nucleotides agree with TRBD2. Germline CDR1 reads LGHNA; CDR2 reads YNFKEQ. V shed 1 base and J 4 bases; nucleotides not matched to a gene: 12. The CDR3 length is 17 residues. The DNA of the CDR3 is TGTGCCAGCAGCCAAGGATCGCTCGGGAGGGCCGGGTACGAGCAGTACTTC. It yields the protein CASSQGSLGRAGYEQYF.

V usage is TRBV6-6 and J usage is TRBJ1-5; D is possibly TRBD1 (6 bases). This CDR3 is built from 14 residues. Trimming removed 7 bases at V and 2 bases at J, with 12 bases between. Germline V gives CDR1 MNHNY, CDR2 SVGAGI (reference sequence). The CDR3 loop reads CASNGGLGNQPQHF. As DNA, the CDR3 is TGTGCCAGCAACGGGGGCCTTGGCAATCAGCCCCAGCATTTT.

V is TRBV6-6 and J is TRBJ1-4, with D maybe TRBD1 (6 bases). The CDR3 extends over 14 amino acids. Germline V gene sequence: CDR1 MNHNY, CDR2 SVGAGI (reference sequence). V was trimmed by 8 bases and J by 6 bases, leaving 16 bases between them. The CDR3 sequence: CASRLTGLHEKLFF. The CDR3 DNA reads as TGTGCCAGCCGTTTAACAGGGCTACATGAAAAACTGTTTTTT.

The V gene is TRBV5-1, the J gene TRBJ1-2, with TRBD1 matching over 9 bases. Per germline, CDR1 SGHRS and CDR2 YFSETQ. The J segment lost 2 bases and the V segment lost 0 bases, leaving 2 bases of the junction unmatched. This CDR3 has 15 amino acids. The CDR3 loop is CASSLGTGGNYGYTF. The CDR3 coding sequence is TGCGCCAGCAGCTTGGGAACAGGGGGCAACTATGGCTACACCTTC.

Only one count was recorded for this clone. The chain couples TRBV6-1 to TRBJ2-7; TRBD2 matches at 7 bases. The germline V gene has CDR1 MNHNS and CDR2 SASEGT. The junction had 12 bases not matched to a gene; V was cut back by 4 bases and J by 3 bases. This CDR3 is built from 16 residues. The DNA of the CDR3 is TGTGCCAGCAGTGGGATCCTCACGCGGGGGAGCTACGAGCAGTACTTC. Encoded protein: CASSGILTRGSYEQYF.

The chain couples TRBV19 to TRBJ1-2; 8 bases match TRBD1. The CDR3 loop spans 13 amino acids. The junction had 0 bases not matched to a gene; V was cut back by 4 bases and J by 2 bases. In germline, CDR1 is LNHDA, CDR2 SQIVND (reference sequence). The DNA for the CDR3 is TGTGCCAGTAGTAGGACAGGGAACTATGGCTACACCTTC. Protein sequence: CASSRTGNYGYTF.

This rearrangement joins TRBV18 to TRBJ2-6, with 10 bases fitting TRBD1. Germline-derived CDR1 and CDR2 are KGHSH and LQKENI. The CDR3 covers 17 residues. V dropped 2 bases and J dropped 4; count of bases not matched to a gene: 5. The CDR3 DNA sequence: TGTGCCAGCTCACCAACCGGGACAGGGGTCGGGGCCAACGTCCTGACTTTC. Protein product: CASSPTGTGVGANVLTF.

The rearrangement links TRBV7-9 to TRBJ2-1, with a possible D match to TRBD1 (7 bases). Trimming shortened V by 7 bases and J by 3 bases, and 19 bases separated the two germline ends. The V gene's germline CDR1 is SEHNR and CDR2 FQNEAQ (reference sequence). This CDR3 contains 16 residues. CDR3 DNA sequence: TGTGCCAGCAACCTGGGGTTCAGGGGGGACTACAATGAGCAGTTCTTC. Translated, it gives CASNLGFRGDYNEQFF.